What follows is one T cell receptor beta chain and its context. Its antigen remains unidentified. Use of 60 Vbeta and 13 Jbeta primers characterized the PCR. Profiled with immunoSEQ multiplex PCR; TCRdb holds only in-frame clones, not every one. The sample has roughly 78,000 clones; under 70% are singletons. This sample is drawn from a study of cytomegalovirus exposure and HLA in healthy donors. Findings and limits, study-wide: Some highly shared sequence variants likely arose as a pipeline artifact.

This receptor was obtained from a man aged 30-40 years in good health and CMV-seropositive. Sequenced material: PBMCs.

DNA of the CDR3: TGTGCCAGCACCTGGACAGGGGGCGAAGTATACGAGCAGTACTTC. Translated: CASTWTGGEVYEQYF. The chain is built from TRBV27 and TRBJ2-5; 11 bases are shared with TRBD1. The DNA end is a closer match to TRBJ2-7, so the J assignment may be wrong. This CDR3 contains 15 residues. Germline V gene lookup returns CDR1 MNHEY and CDR2 SMNVEV (reference sequence).